These T cell receptor beta chains were read from a single sample in a study of blood T cell repertoires in COVID-19. This table comes from immunoSEQ multiplex PCR, and its TCRdb copy is limited to in-frame clones, with some not included. This table holds 400,000 to 550,000 clones, more than 85% found once. The sample comprised peripheral blood. The receptors were gathered from a woman in her twenties or thirties with acute or convalescent COVID-19. CDR3s include the opening cysteine and the closing phenylalanine or tryptophan. Each record gives: V gene, J gene, CDR3 protein.

V: TRBV7-8; J: TRBJ2-3; CDR3: CASSGGGDTQYF
V: TRBV18; J: TRBJ2-2; CDR3: CASSPVLAGKNTGELFF
V: TRBV27; J: TRBJ2-1; CDR3: CASSTPGLVAYNEQFF
V: TRBV30; J: TRBJ2-7; CDR3: CAWSGEDSYEQYF
V: TRBV30; J: TRBJ2-7; CDR3: CAWSVRDRGFGEQYF
V: TRBV5-5; J: TRBJ1-1; CDR3: CASSFWVGGNTEAFF
V: TRBV3-1/TRBV3-2; J: TRBJ1-6; CDR3: CASSRKRDRGAPLHF
V: TRBV19; J: TRBJ2-3; CDR3: CASRPTSGGTDTQYF
V: TRBV12-3/TRBV12-4; J: TRBJ2-7; CDR3: CASRRGNTAEQYF
V: TRBV30; J: TRBJ1-6; CDR3: CTWSVGRLSPLHF
V: TRBV12-5; J: TRBJ1-3; CDR3: CASGLVRSSGNTIYF
V: TRBV7-8; J: TRBJ1-1; CDR3: CASSLVGGNTEAFF
V: TRBV19; J: TRBJ1-5; CDR3: CASSIGQGNQPQHF
V: TRBV18; J: TRBJ1-2; CDR3: CASSLGQGNYGYTF
V: TRBV28; J: TRBJ2-7; CDR3: CASSFMDRVEQYF
V: TRBV4-1; J: TRBJ2-1; CDR3: CASSPPYRGGNEQFF
V: TRBV10-2; J: TRBJ1-1; CDR3: CASTLNMQGTEAFF
V: TRBV2; J: TRBJ2-3; CDR3: CASSGGLAGSDTQYF
V: TRBV18; J: TRBJ2-1; CDR3: CASSPPTSGGSDEQFF
V: TRBV5-6; J: TRBJ2-1; CDR3: CASSWGGGVGGNEQFF
V: TRBV4-2; J: TRBJ2-3; CDR3: CASSQSTSGGLTDTQYF
V: TRBV6-2/TRBV6-3; J: TRBJ1-1; CDR3: CASSPHGTANTEAFF
V: TRBV28; J: TRBJ1-2; CDR3: CASSLRQGQLNGYTF
V: TRBV29-1; J: TRBJ2-3; CDR3: CSVLGGAGVDTQYF
V: TRBV4-1; J: TRBJ1-5; CDR3: CASSQDVYGYQPQHF
V: TRBV9; J: TRBJ2-3; CDR3: CASSGASGAYTQYF
V: TRBV15; J: TRBJ1-2; CDR3: CATSGANYGYTF
V: TRBV6-1; J: TRBJ1-6; CDR3: CASSEKGQGSRYDNSPLHF
V: TRBV28; J: TRBJ2-7; CDR3: CASSLGRAYEQYF
V: TRBV6-1; J: TRBJ1-1; CDR3: CASSEIRGTGSTEAFF
V: TRBV30; J: TRBJ1-1; CDR3: CAWDRGTAFF
V: TRBV12-3/TRBV12-4; J: TRBJ2-7; CDR3: CASSSGLAYEQYF
V: TRBV30; J: TRBJ2-2; CDR3: CAWSVTGELFF
V: TRBV30; J: TRBJ1-5; CDR3: CAWSEGQLNQPQHF
V: TRBV29-1; J: TRBJ1-1; CDR3: CSVEHSTEAFF
V: TRBV11-3; J: TRBJ2-3; CDR3: CASSSGQRTDTQYF
V: TRBV30; J: TRBJ2-2; CDR3: CASRGGNTGELFF
V: TRBV2; J: TRBJ1-5; CDR3: CASSAPGQIYSNQPQHF
V: TRBV5-6; J: TRBJ1-1; CDR3: CASSLGANLNTEAFF
V: TRBV5-4; J: TRBJ2-1; CDR3: CASSFSGRSNEQFF
V: TRBV3-1/TRBV3-2; J: TRBJ2-2; CDR3: CASRQTGANTGELFF
V: TRBV4-1; J: TRBJ1-5; CDR3: CASSQEPGLSNQPQHF
V: TRBV24-1; J: TRBJ2-7; CDR3: CATSDSGGTYEQYF
V: TRBV19; J: TRBJ1-1; CDR3: CASSMTYSNTEAFF
V: TRBV5-1; J: TRBJ2-7; CDR3: CASSYNGFSEQYF
V: TRBV9; J: TRBJ2-1; CDR3: CASSQGLAGVDNEQFF
V: TRBV2; J: TRBJ2-2; CDR3: CASSGNTGELFF
V: TRBV5-4; J: TRBJ2-7; CDR3: CASSFIDRGGHEQYF
V: TRBV5-8; J: TRBJ2-3; CDR3: CASTGAGGFTDTQYF
V: TRBV29-1; J: TRBJ2-2; CDR3: CSVAAGELFF
V: TRBV27; J: TRBJ2-1; CDR3: CASSLSTLQRGFYNEQFF
V: TRBV20-1; J: TRBJ2-1; CDR3: CSASQYARGGHDEQFF
V: TRBV6-1; J: TRBJ1-3; CDR3: CASSDMDRPSSGNTIYF
V: TRBV15; J: TRBJ2-2; CDR3: CATSRPGGVVAGELFF
V: TRBV28; J: TRBJ2-7; CDR3: CASSSREQYF